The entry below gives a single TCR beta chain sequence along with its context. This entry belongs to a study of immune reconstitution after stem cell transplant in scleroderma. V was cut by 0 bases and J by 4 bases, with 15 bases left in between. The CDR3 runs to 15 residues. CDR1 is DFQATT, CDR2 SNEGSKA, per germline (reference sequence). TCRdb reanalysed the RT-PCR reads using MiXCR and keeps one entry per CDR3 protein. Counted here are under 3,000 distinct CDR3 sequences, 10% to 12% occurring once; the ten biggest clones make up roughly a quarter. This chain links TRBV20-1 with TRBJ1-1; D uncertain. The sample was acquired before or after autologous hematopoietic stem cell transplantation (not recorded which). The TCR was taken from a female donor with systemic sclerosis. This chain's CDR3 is CSARDSRQFGTEAFF. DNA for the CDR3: TGCAGTGCTAGAGATTCCAGGCAATTTGGCACTGAAGCTTTCTTT.